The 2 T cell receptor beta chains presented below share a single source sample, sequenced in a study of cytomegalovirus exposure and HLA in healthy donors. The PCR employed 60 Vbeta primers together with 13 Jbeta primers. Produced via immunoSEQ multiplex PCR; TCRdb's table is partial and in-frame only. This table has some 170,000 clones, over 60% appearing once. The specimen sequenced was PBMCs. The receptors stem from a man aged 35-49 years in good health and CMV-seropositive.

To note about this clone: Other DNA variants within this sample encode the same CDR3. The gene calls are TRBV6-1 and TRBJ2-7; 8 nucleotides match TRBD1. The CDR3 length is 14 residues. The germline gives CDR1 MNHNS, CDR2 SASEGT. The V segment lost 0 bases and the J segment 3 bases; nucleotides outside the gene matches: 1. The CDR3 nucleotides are TGTGCCAGCAGTGAAGCCGGACAGGGCTACGAGCAGTACTTC. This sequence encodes CASSEAGQGYEQYF.

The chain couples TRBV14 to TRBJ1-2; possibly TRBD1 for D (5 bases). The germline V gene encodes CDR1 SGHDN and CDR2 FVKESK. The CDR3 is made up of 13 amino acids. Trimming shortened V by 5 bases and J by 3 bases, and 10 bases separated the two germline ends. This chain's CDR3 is CASSAGLDYGYTF. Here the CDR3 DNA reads TGTGCCAGCAGCGCAGGGTTGGACTATGGCTACACCTTC.